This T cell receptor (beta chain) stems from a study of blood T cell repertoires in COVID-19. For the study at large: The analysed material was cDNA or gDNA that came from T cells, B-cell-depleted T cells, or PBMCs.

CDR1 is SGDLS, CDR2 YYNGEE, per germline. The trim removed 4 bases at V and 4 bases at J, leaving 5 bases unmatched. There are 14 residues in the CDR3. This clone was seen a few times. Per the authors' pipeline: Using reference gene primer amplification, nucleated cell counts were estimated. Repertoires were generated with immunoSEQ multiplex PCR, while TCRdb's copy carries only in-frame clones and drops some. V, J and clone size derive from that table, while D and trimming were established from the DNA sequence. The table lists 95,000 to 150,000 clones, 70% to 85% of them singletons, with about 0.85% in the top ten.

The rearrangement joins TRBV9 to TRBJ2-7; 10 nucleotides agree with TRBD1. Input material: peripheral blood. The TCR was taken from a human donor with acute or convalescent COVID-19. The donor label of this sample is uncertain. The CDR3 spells CASSPRTGGYEQYF. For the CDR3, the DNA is TGTGCCAGCAGCCCACGGACAGGGGGGTACGAGCAGTACTTC. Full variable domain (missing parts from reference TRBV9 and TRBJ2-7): DSGVTQTPKHLITATGQRVTLRCSPRSGDLSVYWYQQSLDQGLQFLIQYYNGEERAKGNILERFSAQQFPDLHSELNLSSLELGDSALYFCASSPRTGGYEQYFGPGTRLTVT.